Presented here are 32 T cell receptor beta chains from one specimen sequenced in a study of beta chain features in type 1 diabetes. Study results and limitations: In all four CD4+ subsets, TCRB CDR3 length was significantly, moderately reduced in type 1 diabetes.

Expressed TCRB transcripts got sequenced, as all isolated RNA was reverse transcribed. Measured with immunoSEQ multiplex PCR; TCRdb has only the in-frame clones, and not every one. The sample shows about 160,000 clones, approximately 9.1% of them seen only once. The antigens these receptors bind are not known. The source material was central memory CD4+ T cells from blood. Receptors originate from a woman aged 25-40 years with type 1 diabetes.

The chain links TRBV5-1 to TRBJ2-3; 10 bases map to TRBD2. The length of the CDR3 is 16 residues. J gave up 4 bases and V 4 bases, and 9 bases lay outside the gene matches. CDR1 and CDR2 (germline): SGHRS, YFSETQ. The CDR3 region is CASSDAGTSVADTQYF. In nucleotides, the CDR3 is TGCGCCAGCAGCGATGCCGGGACTAGCGTGGCAGATACGCAGTATTTT.

The V call is TRBV4-1, the J call TRBJ1-5; 10 bases fit TRBD1. With 1 base clipped from V and 4 bases from J, the junction kept 10 bases outside the gene matches. Germline V CDR1 and CDR2: MGHRA, YSYEKL. The CDR3 length is 18 residues. As DNA, the CDR3 is TGCGCCAGCAGCCAAGTCAGGGGGGACAGGGGCGTGAATCAGCCCCAGCATTTT. This gives the protein CASSQVRGDRGVNQPQHF.

This chain uses TRBV13 with TRBJ2-4; 11 bases are shared with TRBD2. Losses at the gene ends were 4 bases for V and 3 bases for J; bases not matched to a gene: 8. This CDR3 spans 17 amino acids. In germline, CDR1 is PRHDT, CDR2 FYEKMQ (reference sequence). The CDR3: CASSSIGTSGDKNIQYF. The DNA for the CDR3 is TGTGCCAGCAGCTCGATCGGGACTAGCGGCGACAAAAACATTCAGTACTTC.

The genes are TRBV15 and TRBJ2-7, with D hard to call. The CDR3 length is 15 residues. Germline values: CDR1 LNHNV, CDR2 YYDKDF (reference sequence). V was cut by 0 bases and J by 3 bases, with 12 bases left in between. Here the CDR3 reads CATSRDRGAGYEQYF. CDR3 DNA: TGTGCCACCAGCAGAGATCGAGGAGCCGGCTACGAGCAGTACTTC.

The rearrangement joins TRBV5-4 to TRBJ2-7, with D possibly TRBD2 on 6 matching bases. This CDR3 spans 14 amino acids. V gave up 0 bases and J gave up 2 bases, with 9 bases separating them. Germline lookup yields CDR1 SGHNT and CDR2 YYREEE (reference sequence). Here the CDR3 DNA reads TGTGCCAGCAGCTTGGGGGGAGGTACCTACGAGCAGTACTTC. This codes for CASSLGGGTYEQYF.

The table lists this clone with a few counts. The chain uses TRBV28 and TRBJ2-1; 9 bases agree with TRBD2. Germline CDR1 MDHEN, CDR2 SYDVKM. The CDR3 runs to 18 residues. Trimming cost V 6 bases and J 4 bases; bases outside gene matches: 16. The CDR3 DNA is TGTGCCAGCAGCCAAGATTTCAATAGCGGGAGCCGGTACAATGAGCAGTTCTTC. Amino acid sequence: CASSQDFNSGSRYNEQFF.

The chain uses TRBV27 and TRBJ1-2; D gene ambiguous. CDR1 MNHEY and CDR2 SMNVEV come from the germline V gene (reference sequence). V was cut by 2 bases and J by 3 bases, with 13 bases left in between. The CDR3 is made up of 15 amino acids. For the CDR3, the DNA is TGTGCCAGCAGTTTAAACGGAGTTCCAGACTATGGCTACACCTTC. Encoded protein: CASSLNGVPDYGYTF.

Concerning this clone itself: Other nucleotide sequences in the sample specify the same CDR3. Here the CDR3 DNA reads TGTGCCAGCAGCTTAGATCGGGGGGGCGAGCAGTACTTC. It specifies CASSLDRGGEQYF. This rearrangement joins TRBV11-2 to TRBJ2-7; 8 bases agree with TRBD2. CDR1 is SGHAT and CDR2 is FQNNGV in the germline V gene. With V trimmed by 0 bases and J by 6 bases, 1 base remained unmatched. The CDR3 totals 13 residues. The full variable domain, its missing parts supplied by reference TRBV11-2 and TRBJ2-7, is EAGVAQSPRYKIIEKRQSVAFWCNPISGHATLYWYQQILGQGPKLLIQFQNNGVVDDSQLPKDRFSAERLKGVDSTLKIQPAKLEDSAVYLCASSLDRGGEQYFGPGTRLTVT.

For this clone: The sample holds other DNA sequences that translate to the same CDR3. The gene calls are TRBV20-1 and TRBJ2-1, with TRBD1 identical over 7 bases. The length of the CDR3 is 11 residues. The junction had 2 bases not matched to a gene; V was cut back by 5 bases and J by 7 bases. CDR1 DFQATT and CDR2 SNEGSKA come from the germline V gene (reference sequence). CDR3 loop: CSAGRGNEQFF. The CDR3 nucleotides read TGCAGTGCTGGCAGGGGGAATGAGCAGTTCTTC.

This clone was detected a few times. J is TRBJ1-1 and V is TRBV9, with no clear D. CDR3 length equals 13 residues. Germline V gene sequence: CDR1 SGDLS, CDR2 YYNGEE. Between the trimmed V and J ends, which lost 0 bases and 6 bases, there was a span of 9 bases. CDR3 bases: TGTGCCAGCAGCGTAGAGATGGCTGCTGAAGCTTTCTTT. It yields the protein CASSVEMAAEAFF. Supplemented by reference TRBV9 and TRBJ1-1, the full variable domain reads DSGVTQTPKHLITATGQRVTLRCSPRSGDLSVYWYQQSLDQGLQFLIQYYNGEERAKGNILERFSAQQFPDLHSELNLSSLELGDSALYFCASSVEMAAEAFFGQGTRLTVV.

The V and J genes are TRBV29-1 and TRBJ2-1, with TRBD1 matching over 9 bases. In germline, CDR1 is SQVTM, CDR2 ANQGSEA. There are 14 residues in the CDR3. The V gene end was trimmed by 6 bases and the J gene end by 6 bases; junction bases not matched to a gene: 9. The CDR3 sequence is CSVSRRQGVNEQFF. The CDR3 bases are TGCAGCGTCTCCCGAAGACAGGGGGTCAATGAGCAGTTCTTC.

The chain's CDR3 is CASSLAGFDTEAFF. CDR3 DNA sequence: TGTGCCAGCAGTTTAGCGGGGTTTGACACTGAAGCTTTCTTT. This chain uses TRBV28 with TRBJ1-1; D is unclear. The V and J ends lost 2 bases and 3 bases respectively, with 10 bases between them. Germline CDR1 MDHEN, CDR2 SYDVKM. CDR3 length equals 14 residues.

The sample holds a few counts of this clone. The rearrangement uses TRBV7-8 and TRBJ2-3; TRBD1 agrees at 10 bases. CDR1 and CDR2 from the germline V gene are SGHVS and FQNEAQ. V lost 5 bases and J lost 5; bases outside the gene matches: 7. The CDR3 is 15 amino acids. The DNA for the CDR3 is TGTGCCAGCAGCCCAACCGGGACAGGGGAAGATACGCAGTATTTT. Amino acids: CASSPTGTGEDTQYF.

Only a few counts were recorded for this clone. V gene TRBV28 combines with J gene TRBJ2-1, with D perhaps matching TRBD2 (6 bases). CDR3 length: 15 residues. V lost 5 bases, J lost 2 bases, and 13 bases lay in between. Germline V lookup: CDR1 MDHEN, CDR2 SYDVKM. CDR3 bases: TGTGCCAGCAGTCCTTTGGAGGGTGCCTACAATGAGCAGTTCTTC. Its translation is CASSPLEGAYNEQFF.

The V and J genes are TRBV19 and TRBJ2-6; TRBD1 agrees at 7 bases. J was trimmed by 1 base and V by 6 bases; bases with no gene match: 9. The CDR3 is 17 amino acids. Germline assignment: CDR1 LNHDA and CDR2 SQIVND (reference sequence). The CDR3 loop reads CASSDREVWSGANVLTF. As DNA, the CDR3 is TGTGCCAGTAGCGACAGGGAAGTTTGGTCTGGGGCCAACGTCCTGACTTTC. Full variable domain (rest looked up from reference TRBV19 and TRBJ2-6): DGGITQSPKYLFRKEGQNVTLSCEQNLNHDAMYWYRQDPGQGLRLIYYSQIVNDFQKGDIAEGYSVSREKKESFPLTVTSAQKNPTAFYLCASSDREVWSGANVLTFGAGSRLTVL.

This clone occurred a few times. This chain uses TRBV2 with TRBJ1-4; TRBD1 matches 9 bases. V gave up 3 bases and J gave up 7 bases; unmatched junction bases: 3. CDR1 is SNHLY and CDR2 is FYNNEI in the germline V gene. This CDR3 contains 14 residues. The CDR3 DNA follows: TGTGCCAGCAGTGACGGACAGGGGAGTGAAAAACTGTTTTTT. Translating it yields CASSDGQGSEKLFF.

This clone was seen only a few times. V usage is TRBV19 and J usage is TRBJ2-7; 9 bases align to TRBD1. Germline-derived CDR1 and CDR2 are LNHDA and SQIVND (reference sequence). Unmatched junction bases numbered 3, after V lost 9 bases and J lost 3 bases. The CDR3 runs 12 residues. The CDR3 loop is CASRDRDYEQYF. Here the CDR3 DNA reads TGTGCCAGCCGGGACAGGGACTACGAGCAGTACTTC.

The chain is built from TRBV9 and TRBJ2-3; weak D call: TRBD1 (6 bases). The germline V gene encodes CDR1 SGDLS and CDR2 YYNGEE. The ends were cut back, 5 bases at V and 0 bases at J, with 10 bases in the middle. CDR3 length: 14 residues. This chain's CDR3 is CASRGASSTDTQYF. As DNA, the CDR3 is TGTGCCAGCAGGGGGGCCAGCAGCACAGATACGCAGTATTTT.

This clone was observed a handful of times. This sequence joins TRBV6-4 and TRBJ2-1; 9 positions agree with TRBD2. The V segment lost 6 bases and the J segment 5 bases; nucleotides outside the gene matches: 2. Germline CDR1 and CDR2: MRHNA and SNTAGT. The CDR3 spans 13 residues. The CDR3 is CASSPSGNNEQFF. CDR3 in DNA: TGTGCCAGCAGCCCTAGCGGGAACAATGAGCAGTTCTTC.

This clone appeared a few times. The rearrangement joins TRBV14 to TRBJ2-1; possible D gene TRBD2, 5 bases. CDR3 length: 13 amino acids. The V end lost 1 base, the J end lost 10 bases, and 11 bases lay between the germline ends. Germline lookup yields CDR1 SGHDN and CDR2 FVKESK. CDR3 protein: CASSQAHGGEQFF. The CDR3 DNA follows: TGTGCCAGCAGCCAAGCGCACGGAGGAGAGCAGTTCTTC.

The chain links TRBV30 to TRBJ1-4, with a possible D match to TRBD1 (6 bases). Germline CDR1 reads GTSNPN; CDR2 reads SVGIG (reference sequence). V shed 7 bases and J shed 9 bases, with 15 bases lying between them. The CDR3 covers 12 residues. The CDR3 loop reads CAFDRMPQKLFF. The CDR3, as DNA: TGTGCCTTCGACAGGATGCCTCAAAAACTGTTTTTT. Full variable domain (remainder filled in from reference TRBV30 and TRBJ1-4): SQTIHQWPATLVQPVGSPLSLECTVEGTSNPNLYWYRQAAGRGLQLLFYSVGIGQISSEVPQNLSASRPQDRQFILSSKKLLLSDSGFYLCAFDRMPQKLFFGSGTQLSVL.

The chain links TRBV6-5 to TRBJ2-7; D might be TRBD2 (6 bases). CDR3 size: 15 residues. Germline assignment: CDR1 MNHEY and CDR2 SVGAGI. V dropped 6 bases and J dropped 5 bases, with 20 bases sitting between them. CDR3 residues: CASRKPGTGLNEQYF. In nucleotides, the CDR3 is TGTGCCAGCAGGAAACCCGGGACTGGGCTTAACGAGCAGTACTTC.

This clone was seen more than once but under ten times. J is TRBJ2-1 and V is TRBV5-1; D possibly corresponds to TRBD2 (6 bases). This CDR3 has 14 amino acids. Trimming stripped 0 bases from V and 6 bases from J, with 10 bases between. Germline loops: CDR1 SGHRS, CDR2 YFSETQ. The CDR3 loop is CASSLGEEGNEQFF. CDR3 bases: TGCGCCAGCAGCTTGGGGGAGGAGGGCAATGAGCAGTTCTTC. Supplemented by reference TRBV5-1 and TRBJ2-1, the full variable domain reads KAGVTQTPRYLIKTRGQQVTLSCSPISGHRSVSWYQQTPGQGLQFLFEYFSETQRNKGNFPGRFSGRQFSNSRSEMNVSTLELGDSALYLCASSLGEEGNEQFFGPGTRLTVL.

The chain recombines TRBV28 with TRBJ2-1, with D perhaps matching TRBD1 (6 bases). The ends were cut back, 6 bases at V and 7 bases at J, with 10 bases in the middle. This CDR3 is built from 12 residues. The germline gives CDR1 MDHEN, CDR2 SYDVKM. This CDR3 reads CASSTQGNEQFF. Written as DNA, the CDR3 is TGTGCCAGCAGCACACAGGGTAATGAGCAGTTCTTC.

CDR3 DNA sequence: TGCGCCAGCAGCCAAGATCAGTCTGGGCCCCAGCATTTT. It specifies CASSQDQSGPQHF. The V gene is TRBV4-1, the J gene TRBJ1-5; D is unresolved. The V and J ends lost 0 bases and 9 bases respectively, with 9 bases between them. This CDR3 contains 13 residues. The germline gives CDR1 MGHRA, CDR2 YSYEKL.

This clone has only a few counts. The chain uses TRBV4-1 and TRBJ2-1, with D possibly TRBD2 on 5 matching bases. V was trimmed by 1 base and J by 15 bases, leaving 16 bases between them. The germline gives CDR1 MGHRA, CDR2 YSYEKL. This CDR3 has 13 amino acids. This CDR3 reads CASSQGIGVGPFF. For the CDR3, the DNA is TGCGCCAGCAGCCAAGGAATCGGGGTCGGTCCGTTCTTC.

The CDR3, as DNA: TGTGCCAGCAGTGACTGGACTAGGATAAATGAGCAGTTCTTC. It is translated as CASSDWTRINEQFF. The chain links TRBV6-5 to TRBJ2-1; 7 bases agree with TRBD2. Germline CDR1 MNHEY, CDR2 SVGAGI. V trimming: 5 bases; J trimming: 7 bases; junction bases outside the gene matches: 8. The CDR3 is 14 amino acids.

The J gene is TRBJ1-2, the V gene TRBV5-5; TRBD1 agrees at 7 bases. V was pared by 1 base and J by 4 bases, with 4 bases of the junction left unmatched. The CDR3 is 14 amino acids. CDR1 and CDR2 (germline): SGHKS, YYEKEE (reference sequence). CDR3 region: CASSLQPGGYGYTF. CDR3 nucleotide sequence: TGTGCCAGCAGCTTGCAGCCAGGGGGCTATGGCTACACCTTC.

This clone was counted only a few times. The chain recombines TRBV28 with TRBJ1-5; possibly TRBD1 for D (6 bases). Germline V gene sequence: CDR1 MDHEN, CDR2 SYDVKM. V was clipped by 8 bases and J by 0 bases, with 14 bases between them. This CDR3 comprises 15 residues. CDR3 region: CASGSGQYSNQPQHF. CDR3 coding DNA: TGTGCCAGCGGTTCAGGACAGTATAGCAATCAGCCCCAGCATTTT.

The V and J genes are TRBV7-3 and TRBJ2-1; a weak D match, TRBD1 (5 bases). The V gene lost 5 bases and the J gene lost 3 bases, with 17 bases spanning the gap. This CDR3 spans 16 amino acids. Germline assignment: CDR1 SGHTA and CDR2 FQGTGA. CDR3 protein: CASSPRQLSYYNEQFF. The DNA for the CDR3 is TGTGCCAGCAGCCCCCGACAGCTGAGTTACTACAATGAGCAGTTCTTC.

A few counts support this clone. V gene TRBV27 combines with J gene TRBJ2-1, with 9 bases fitting TRBD1. There are 20 residues in the CDR3. Germline V CDR1 and CDR2: MNHEY, SMNVEV (reference sequence). The V segment lost 5 bases and the J segment 10 bases; nucleotides outside the gene matches: 27. Here the CDR3 DNA reads TGTGCCAGCAGTGGTCAGAGACAGGGGGTTTTGTTGGGGGCGTCGGGAGAGCAGTTCTTC. It specifies CASSGQRQGVLLGASGEQFF.

This clone was found a few times. The chain links TRBV6-1 to TRBJ2-7; D is perhaps TRBD1 (5 bases). Germline assignment: CDR1 MNHNS and CDR2 SASEGT. V gave up 7 bases and J gave up 0 bases, with 10 bases separating them. CDR3 length equals 13 residues. The CDR3 loop is CASTRQSSYEQYF. The CDR3 coding sequence is TGTGCCAGCACCCGACAGAGCTCCTACGAGCAGTACTTC.